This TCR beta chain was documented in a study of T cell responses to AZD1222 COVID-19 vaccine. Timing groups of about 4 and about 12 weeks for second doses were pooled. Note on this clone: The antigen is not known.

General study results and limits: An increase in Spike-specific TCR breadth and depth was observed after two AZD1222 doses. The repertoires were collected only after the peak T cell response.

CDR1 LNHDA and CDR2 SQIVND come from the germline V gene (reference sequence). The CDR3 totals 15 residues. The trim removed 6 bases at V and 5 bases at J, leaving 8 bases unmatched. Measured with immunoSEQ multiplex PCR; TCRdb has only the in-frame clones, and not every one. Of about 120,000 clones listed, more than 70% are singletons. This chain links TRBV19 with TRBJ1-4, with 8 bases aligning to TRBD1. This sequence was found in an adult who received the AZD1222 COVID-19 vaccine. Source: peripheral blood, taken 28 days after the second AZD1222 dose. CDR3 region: CASSYTTGGNEKLFF. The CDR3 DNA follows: TGTGCCAGTAGCTACACCACAGGGGGGAATGAAAAACTGTTTTTT.